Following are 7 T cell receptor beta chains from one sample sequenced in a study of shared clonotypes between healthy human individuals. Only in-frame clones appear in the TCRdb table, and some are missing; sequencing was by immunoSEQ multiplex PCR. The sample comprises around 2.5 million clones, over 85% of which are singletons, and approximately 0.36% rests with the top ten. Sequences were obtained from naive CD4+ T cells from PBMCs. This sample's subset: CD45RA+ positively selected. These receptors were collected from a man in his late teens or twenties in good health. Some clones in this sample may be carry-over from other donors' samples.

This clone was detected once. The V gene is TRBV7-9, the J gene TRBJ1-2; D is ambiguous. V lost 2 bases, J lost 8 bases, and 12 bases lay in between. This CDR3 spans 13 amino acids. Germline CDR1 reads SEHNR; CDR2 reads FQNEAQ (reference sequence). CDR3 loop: CASSLPQSWGYTF. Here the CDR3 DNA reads TGTGCCAGCAGCTTACCGCAATCTTGGGGCTACACCTTC.

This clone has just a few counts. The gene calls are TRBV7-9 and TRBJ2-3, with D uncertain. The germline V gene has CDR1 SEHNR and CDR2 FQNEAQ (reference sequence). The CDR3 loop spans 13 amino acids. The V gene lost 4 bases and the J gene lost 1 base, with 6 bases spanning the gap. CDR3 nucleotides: TGTGCCAGCAGCTCCGATCGCACAGATACGCAGTATTTT. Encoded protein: CASSSDRTDTQYF.

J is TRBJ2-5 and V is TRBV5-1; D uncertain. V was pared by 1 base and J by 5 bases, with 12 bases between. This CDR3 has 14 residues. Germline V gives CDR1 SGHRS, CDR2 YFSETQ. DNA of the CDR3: TGCGCCAGCAGCTTGATGTCTGTGGAGGAGACCCAGTACTTC. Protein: CASSLMSVEETQYF.

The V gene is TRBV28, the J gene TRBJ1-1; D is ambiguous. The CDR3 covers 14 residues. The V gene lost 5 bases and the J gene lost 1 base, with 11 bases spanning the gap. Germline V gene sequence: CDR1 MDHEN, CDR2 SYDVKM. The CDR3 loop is CASSGQTPNTEAFF. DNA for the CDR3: TGTGCCAGCAGTGGCCAGACCCCGAACACTGAAGCTTTCTTT.

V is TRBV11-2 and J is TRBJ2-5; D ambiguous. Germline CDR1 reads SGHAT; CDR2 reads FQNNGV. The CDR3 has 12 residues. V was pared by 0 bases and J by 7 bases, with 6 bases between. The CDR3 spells CASSLEGGTQYF. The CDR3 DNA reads TGTGCCAGCAGCTTAGAGGGTGGGACCCAGTACTTC.

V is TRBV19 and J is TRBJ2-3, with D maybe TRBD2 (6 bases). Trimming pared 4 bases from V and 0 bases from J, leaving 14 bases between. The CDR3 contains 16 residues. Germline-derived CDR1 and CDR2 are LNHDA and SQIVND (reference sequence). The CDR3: CASSTGDPGSTDTQYF. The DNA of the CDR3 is TGTGCCAGTAGTACGGGGGACCCTGGGAGCACAGATACGCAGTATTTT.

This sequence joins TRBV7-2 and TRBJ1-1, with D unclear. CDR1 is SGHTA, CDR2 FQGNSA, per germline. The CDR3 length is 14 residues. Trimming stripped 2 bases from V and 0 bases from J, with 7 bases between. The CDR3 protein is CASSLTSMNTEAFF. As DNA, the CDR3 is TGTGCCAGCAGCTTAACCAGTATGAACACTGAAGCTTTCTTT.